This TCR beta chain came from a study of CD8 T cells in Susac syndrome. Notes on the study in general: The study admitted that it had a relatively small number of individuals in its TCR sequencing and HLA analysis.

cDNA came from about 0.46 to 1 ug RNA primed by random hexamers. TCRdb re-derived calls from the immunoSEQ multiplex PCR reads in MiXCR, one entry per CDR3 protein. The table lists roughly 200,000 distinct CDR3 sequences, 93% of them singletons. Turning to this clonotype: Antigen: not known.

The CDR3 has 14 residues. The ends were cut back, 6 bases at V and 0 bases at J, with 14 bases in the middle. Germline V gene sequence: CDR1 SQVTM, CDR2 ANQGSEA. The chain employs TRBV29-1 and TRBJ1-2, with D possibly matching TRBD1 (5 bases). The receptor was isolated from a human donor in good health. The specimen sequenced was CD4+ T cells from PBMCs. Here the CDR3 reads CSVAGTVPNYGYTF. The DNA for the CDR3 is TGCAGCGTGGCCGGGACGGTCCCTAACTATGGCTACACCTTC.